This T cell receptor beta chain was sequenced during a study of Ad26.COV2.S vaccination and SARS-CoV-2 variants (dated by TCRdb to about 2021). About the study as a whole: Donors in the vaccine arm were drawn from COV1001, a multicentre, randomized, double-blind, placebo-controlled phase I-IIa trial testing Ad26.COV2.S in healthy adults. Ad26.COV2.S was administered intramuscularly at 5 x 10^10 or 1 x 10^11 viral particles, either as a single shot or as two shots given 56 days apart. Sequencing of the TCRbeta repertoire served to evaluate the specificity and breadth of SARS-CoV-2-reactive T cell receptors following Ad26.COV2.S vaccination. A total of around 32 samples were included in the TCR-sequenced set, comprising 19 Ad26.COV2.S vaccine recipients, 5 placebo recipients and 8 SARS-CoV-2 convalescent individuals. Trial participants were randomized into five groups of five: low-dose or high-dose Ad26.COV2.S given once or twice, or placebo on both occasions. Throughout the experiments and outcome assessment, investigators stayed blinded to trial group allocation. General study outcomes and caveats: Ad26.COV2.S recipients had higher spike-specific TCR breadth than placebo recipients (P = 0.0014). Comparing responses between vaccine doses or regimens was not something the study was powered to do. Non-spike TCR breadth was comparable between vaccine and placebo recipients, consistent with the vaccine containing only spike. According to the authors, total T cell responses may have been underestimated by the TCR breadth and depth analyses. Substantial breadth of spike-specific CD8+ and CD4+ T cell responses was reported after vaccination.

The immunoSEQ Assay was used to sequence TCRbeta CDR3 regions. After extraction, genomic DNA underwent amplification by bias-controlled multiplex PCR, followed by high-throughput sequencing. As for how the authors treated the data: To quantify the absolute abundance of every unique TCRbeta CDR3 region, sequences were collapsed and filtered. T cell fraction was estimated by normalizing TCRbeta template counts to usable DNA, which was measured by amplifying reference genes present in all nucleated cells. Repertoire TCRs were annotated as SARS-CoV-2-specific when V gene, CDR3 amino acid sequence and J gene were exactly matched to a known reactive TCR set. The reference SARS-CoV-2 TCR set was obtained from MIRA and was filtered for enrichment in COVID-19-positive ImmuneCODE repertoires, whereby public or cross-reactive TCRs were removed. Based on the MIRA antigens, annotated TCRs were further analysed at the level of specific ORF or position within ORF. Depth was the summed frequency of annotated unique rearrangements, while breadth was defined as annotated unique rearrangements over total unique productive rearrangements. Group comparisons of TCR breadth used two-sided Wilcoxon rank-sum tests. Not all clones reach the TCRdb copy of this immuneACCESS table, which keeps in-frame sequences only. Checked studies attribute under half of the gap to unresolved V genes and leave the rest unexplained. V and J calls plus clone size are reproduced from that table; the DNA served to infer D and trimming. In all, the sample holds roughly 320,000 clones, and around four fifths of those were seen once. 2.1% of the sample belongs to the ten largest clones.

As regards this clone: Its antigen is still unknown. No per-base quality is available; no much larger clone lies one base away.

Germline trimming amounts to 3 bases on V and 6 bases on J, with 3 as the count of junction bases outside the gene matches. The germline V gene (reference sequence) sets CDR1 to LGHDT and CDR2 to YNNKEL. Measured from the cysteine to the phenylalanine, the CDR3 is 13 residues long. Of all the DNA, just the CDR3 is kept, 39 bases in frame from base 1. The sample's treatment or condition label, decoded: roughly 19 received Ad26.COV2.S at low or high dose, single or two shots; about 5 received placebo; per-sample allocation not given. Repertoires of vaccine and placebo recipients were sequenced from samples collected on day 63 after the first injection. Between 29 July and 7 August 2020, Cohort 1b enrolled some 25 adults aged 18-55 years at one site in Boston, USA. As a vaccine, Ad26.COV2.S was a replication-incompetent adenovirus type 26 vector that expressed a prefusion-stabilized SARS-CoV-2 spike protein derived from the original Wuhan strain.

The V and J segments used are TRBV3-1 (or the pseudogene TRBV3-2) and TRBJ2-7; 9 of the junction bases match TRBD1. Sample: peripheral blood, taken in a trial of Ad26.COV2.S vaccine versus placebo. The sequence was obtained from a person aged 18 to 59 who received the Ad26.COV2.S COVID-19 vaccine or a placebo. The nucleotides read TGTGCCAGCAGCCAGGGACAGGGTGGCGAGCAGTACTTC. The resulting protein is CASSQGQGGEQYF.